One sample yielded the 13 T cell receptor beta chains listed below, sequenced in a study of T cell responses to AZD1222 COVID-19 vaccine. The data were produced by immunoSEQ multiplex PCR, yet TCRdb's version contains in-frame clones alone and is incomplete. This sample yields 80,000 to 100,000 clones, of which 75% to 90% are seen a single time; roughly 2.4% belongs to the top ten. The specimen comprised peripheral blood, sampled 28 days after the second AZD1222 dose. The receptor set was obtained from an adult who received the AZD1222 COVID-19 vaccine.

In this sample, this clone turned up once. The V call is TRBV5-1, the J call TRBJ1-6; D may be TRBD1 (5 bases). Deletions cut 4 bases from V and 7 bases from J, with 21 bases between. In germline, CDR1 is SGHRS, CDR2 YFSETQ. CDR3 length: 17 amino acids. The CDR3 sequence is CASSAPSSGTENSPLHF. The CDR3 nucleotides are TGCGCCAGCAGCGCACCTTCTTCCGGGACGGAGAATTCACCCCTCCACTTT.

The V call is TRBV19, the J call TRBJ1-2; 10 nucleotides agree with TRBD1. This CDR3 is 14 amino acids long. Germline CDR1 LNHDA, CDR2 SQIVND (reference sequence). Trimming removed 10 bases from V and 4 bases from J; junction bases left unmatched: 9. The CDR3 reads CATSGTGEVYGYTF. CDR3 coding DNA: TGTGCCACCTCCGGGACAGGGGAGGTCTATGGCTACACCTTC.

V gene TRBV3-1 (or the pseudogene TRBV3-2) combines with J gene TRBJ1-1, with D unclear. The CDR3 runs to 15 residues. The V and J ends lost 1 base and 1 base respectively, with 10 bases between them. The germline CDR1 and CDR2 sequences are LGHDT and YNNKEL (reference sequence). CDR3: CASSQGVSGNTEAFF. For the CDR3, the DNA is TGTGCCAGCAGCCAAGGAGTATCCGGGAACACTGAAGCTTTCTTT.

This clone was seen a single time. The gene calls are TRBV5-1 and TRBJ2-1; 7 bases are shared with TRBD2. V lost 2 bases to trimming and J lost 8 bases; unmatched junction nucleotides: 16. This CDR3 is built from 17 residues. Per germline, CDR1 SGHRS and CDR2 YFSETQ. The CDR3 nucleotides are TGCGCCAGCAGCTTACCGGATAGCGGCTCTGCGGGGGATGAGCAGTTCTTC. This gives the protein CASSLPDSGSAGDEQFF.

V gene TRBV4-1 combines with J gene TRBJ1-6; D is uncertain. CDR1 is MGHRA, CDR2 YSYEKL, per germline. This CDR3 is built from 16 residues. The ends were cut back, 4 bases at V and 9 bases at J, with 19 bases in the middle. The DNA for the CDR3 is TGCGCCAGCAGCCGAGCGGACGCTCAAGGCATTTCACCCCTCCACTTT. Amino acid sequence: CASSRADAQGISPLHF.

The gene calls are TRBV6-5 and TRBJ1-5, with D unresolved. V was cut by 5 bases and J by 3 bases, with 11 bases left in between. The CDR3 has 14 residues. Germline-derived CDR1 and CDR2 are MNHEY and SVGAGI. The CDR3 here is CASSPRTANQPQHF. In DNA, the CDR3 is TGTGCCAGCAGTCCCCGGACGGCCAATCAGCCCCAGCATTTT.

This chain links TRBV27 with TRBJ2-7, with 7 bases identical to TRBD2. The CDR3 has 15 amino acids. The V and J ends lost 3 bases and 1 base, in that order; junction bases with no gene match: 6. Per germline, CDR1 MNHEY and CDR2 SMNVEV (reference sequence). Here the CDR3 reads CASSFLGTTSYEQYF. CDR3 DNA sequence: TGTGCCAGCAGTTTTCTCGGGACTACGTCCTACGAGCAGTACTTC.

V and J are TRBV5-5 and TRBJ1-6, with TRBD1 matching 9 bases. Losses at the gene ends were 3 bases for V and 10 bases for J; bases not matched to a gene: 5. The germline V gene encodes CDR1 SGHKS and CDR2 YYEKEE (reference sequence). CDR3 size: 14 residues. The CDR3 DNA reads TGTGCCAGCAGCTACGGGACAGGGCAATCACCCCTCCACTTT. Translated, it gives CASSYGTGQSPLHF. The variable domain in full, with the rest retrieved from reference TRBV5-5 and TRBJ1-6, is DAGVTQSPTHLIKTRGQQVTLRCSPISGHKSVSWYQQVLGQGPQFIFQYYEKEERGRGNFPDRFSARQFPNYSSELNVNALLLGDSALYLCASSYGTGQSPLHFGNGTRLTVT.

CDR3 loop: CATSDYSWGQGHNEQFF. DNA of the CDR3: TGTGCCACCAGTGATTATTCGTGGGGACAGGGTCACAATGAGCAGTTCTTC. The rearrangement joins TRBV24-1 to TRBJ2-1; 9 bases are a match to TRBD1. Germline V gene data show CDR1 as KGHDR and CDR2 as SFDVKD. CDR3 length: 17 residues. Trimming cost V 2 bases and J 5 bases; bases outside gene matches: 9.

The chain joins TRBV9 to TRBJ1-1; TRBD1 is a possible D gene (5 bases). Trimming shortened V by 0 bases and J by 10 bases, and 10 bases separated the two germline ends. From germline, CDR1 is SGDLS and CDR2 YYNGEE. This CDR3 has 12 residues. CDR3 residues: CASSVVQGAAFF. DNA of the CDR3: TGTGCCAGCAGCGTAGTGCAGGGAGCAGCTTTCTTT.

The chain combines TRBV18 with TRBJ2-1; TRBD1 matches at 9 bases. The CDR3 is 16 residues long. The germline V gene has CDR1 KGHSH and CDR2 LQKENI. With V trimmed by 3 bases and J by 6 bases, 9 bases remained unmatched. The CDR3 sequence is CASSPYGQGTGNEQFF. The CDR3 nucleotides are TGTGCCAGCTCACCCTACGGACAGGGGACCGGCAATGAGCAGTTCTTC.

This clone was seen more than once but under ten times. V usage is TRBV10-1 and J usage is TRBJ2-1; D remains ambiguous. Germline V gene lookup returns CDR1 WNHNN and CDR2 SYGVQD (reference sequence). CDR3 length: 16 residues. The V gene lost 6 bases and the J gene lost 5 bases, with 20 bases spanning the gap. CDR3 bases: TGCGCCAGCAGCACAGACCGAGCTCTCACGAACAATGAGCAGTTCTTC. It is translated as CASSTDRALTNNEQFF.

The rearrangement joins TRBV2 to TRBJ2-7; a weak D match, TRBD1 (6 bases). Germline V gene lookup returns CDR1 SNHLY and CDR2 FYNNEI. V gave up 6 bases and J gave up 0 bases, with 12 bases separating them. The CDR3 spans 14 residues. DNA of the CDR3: TGTGCCAGCAGCGATACAGGGAGCTCCTACGAGCAGTACTTC. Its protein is CASSDTGSSYEQYF.